This T cell receptor beta chain appears in the sequencing data of a study of identical twins. Study outcomes and limitations: There was more out-of-frame TCR alpha sharing in monozygotic twins than models estimated. Weaker excess twin sharing was observed in beta out-of-frame sequences. Insertions ran lower in abundant cord blood beta clonotypes, though not in memory repertoires.

A universal primer site was added by template switching, and unique molecular identifiers were carried by the cDNA. MiXCR, run by TCRdb on the 5' RACE reads, gives a single entry per CDR3 protein. The table lists some 1,600,000 distinct CDR3 sequences, roughly a third of them singletons. This clonotype came up a few times. Its specificity is unknown. Germline V gene lookup returns CDR1 MGHRA and CDR2 YSYEKL. Trimming removed 5 bases from V and 1 base from J; junction bases left unmatched: 8. This CDR3 comprises 17 residues. Specimen: cord blood. The receptor comes from a newborn girl in good health. This chain links TRBV4-1 with TRBJ2-1; TRBD2 matches 10 bases. The CDR3 spells CASSAPLAGASYNEQFF. In DNA, the CDR3 is TGCGCCAGCAGCGCGCCCCTAGCGGGAGCTTCCTACAATGAGCAGTTCTTC.